This TCR beta chain was identified in a study of spatial heterogeneity in lung cancer. Study details: Counts of TCR transcripts in tumor regions tracked strongly with a T cell module score that came from matched bulk RNA-seq.

TCRdb redid the calling of the 5' RACE reads with MiXCR, one entry per CDR3 protein. The table includes fewer than 20,000 distinct CDR3 sequences, 5.5% to 8% detected once. The study's findings and limits: The study found that expanded intratumoral alpha and beta TCR counts tracked tumor mutation counts. Coverage of tumor T cells was estimated at 6% to 7% for alpha chains and 13% to 15% for beta chains.

In this sample, this clonotype turned up many times. Antigen: not known. Described time point: sample taken at primary tumor resection. The donor population consisted of some 67 patients with untreated, early-stage non-small cell lung cancer. Germline-derived CDR1 and CDR2 are GTSNPN and SVGIG (reference sequence). The V and J ends lost 1 base and 0 bases respectively, with 12 bases between them. The CDR3 covers 15 residues. The sample in question was lung tumor tissue, obtained at surgery. The J gene is TRBJ1-1, the V gene TRBV30; D remains ambiguous. The receptor was isolated from a female donor with early-stage non-small cell lung cancer. The CDR3 DNA sequence: TGTGCCTGGAGTGGGGCGGCGTTCATGAACACTGAAGCTTTCTTT. This codes for CAWSGAAFMNTEAFF.